This record concerns one TCR beta chain sequence. Its specificity is not known. Sequencing used immunoSEQ multiplex PCR; TCRdb keeps in-frame clones, though not all of them. The data contain approximately 110,000 clones, around nine tenths of them singletons. The CDR3 totals 12 residues. Germline V gene data show CDR1 as MNHNY and CDR2 as SVGAGI (reference sequence). The V and J ends lost 5 bases and 9 bases respectively, with 8 bases between them. The data stem from a study of identifying expanded T cells in peripheral blood. Overall study results and limits: Roughly two-week clone count variance significantly increased as total template count grew.

The sample was blood. This chain connects TRBV6-6 to TRBJ1-6; D unresolved. This TCR derives from a person aged 18-69 years in good health. CDR3 residues: CASSILGSPLHF. In DNA, the CDR3 is TGTGCCAGCAGTATCCTAGGTTCACCCCTCCACTTT.